This T cell receptor beta chain was profiled in a study of blood T cell repertoires in COVID-19. Background on the study: From T cells, B-cell-depleted T cells, or PBMCs came the material, which was cDNA or gDNA.

How the authors handled the data: Estimates of nucleated cell counts were drawn from the amplification of reference gene primers. Libraries were prepared by immunoSEQ multiplex PCR; TCRdb keeps only in-frame clonotypes and omits some of them. The DNA was the basis for D and trimming; V, J and clone size are from that table. This table has about 150,000 clones, 70% to 90% appearing once. The junction had 4 bases not matched to a gene; V was cut back by 4 bases and J by 4 bases. CDR1 is SGHTA, CDR2 FQGNSA, per germline. The CDR3 sequence is 14 residues long. The V call is TRBV7-2, the J call TRBJ2-7; TRBD1 matches 10 bases. The TCR originated in a man in his 70s with acute or convalescent COVID-19. Sequenced material: peripheral blood. CDR3 nucleotide sequence: TGTGCCAGCAGCTGGGGACAGGGGAGGTACGAGCAGTACTTC. This codes for CASSWGQGRYEQYF.